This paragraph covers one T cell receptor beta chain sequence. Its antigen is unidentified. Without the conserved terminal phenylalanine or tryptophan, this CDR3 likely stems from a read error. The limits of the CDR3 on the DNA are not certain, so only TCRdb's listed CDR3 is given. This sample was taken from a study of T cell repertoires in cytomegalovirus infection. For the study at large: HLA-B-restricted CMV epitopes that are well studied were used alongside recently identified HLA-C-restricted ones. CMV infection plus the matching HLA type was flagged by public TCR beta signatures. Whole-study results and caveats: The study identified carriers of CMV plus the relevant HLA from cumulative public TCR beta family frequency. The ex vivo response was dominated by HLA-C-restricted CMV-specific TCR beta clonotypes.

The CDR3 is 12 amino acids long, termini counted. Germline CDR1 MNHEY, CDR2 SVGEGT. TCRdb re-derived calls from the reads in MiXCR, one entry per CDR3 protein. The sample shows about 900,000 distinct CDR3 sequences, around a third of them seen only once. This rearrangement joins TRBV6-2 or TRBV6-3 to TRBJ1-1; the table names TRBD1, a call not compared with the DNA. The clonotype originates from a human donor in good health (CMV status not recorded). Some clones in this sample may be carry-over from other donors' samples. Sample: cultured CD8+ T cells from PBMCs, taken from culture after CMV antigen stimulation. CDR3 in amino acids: CASSSGQGRWDL.